This T cell receptor (beta chain) was captured by sequencing in a study of siplizumab effects on memory and regulatory T cells. The protocol was immunoSEQ multiplex PCR, while the TCRdb copy is restricted to in-frame clones and leaves out a portion. The sample lists over 70,000 clones, just under 90% occurring once. Deletions cut 4 bases from V and 3 bases from J, with 2 bases between. This CDR3 region has 11 residues. Looked up from germline, CDR1 is SGDLS and CDR2 is YYNGEE. Sequenced material: CD4+ T cells sorted from blood. The clonotype comes from a human donor in good health. This sequence joins TRBV9 and TRBJ2-1; D gene ambiguous. The CDR3 coding sequence is TGTGCCAGCAGCTTCTACAATGAGCAGTTCTTC. This gives the protein CASSFYNEQFF.